The next 23 T cell receptor beta chains were all read from a single sample in a study of cytomegalovirus exposure and HLA in healthy donors. PCR employed 60 Vbeta and 13 Jbeta primers. Assay used: immunoSEQ multiplex PCR; TCRdb lists only in-frame clones, some missing. Among approximately 170,000 clones, around three quarters were seen once, and the ten largest hold 1%. The specimen sequenced was PBMCs. The receptors here all came from a woman in her forties in good health and CMV-seronegative.

The J gene is TRBJ1-5, the V gene TRBV30; 8 positions match TRBD1. This CDR3 spans 16 amino acids. Germline-derived CDR1 and CDR2 are GTSNPN and SVGIG (reference sequence). The junction had 10 bases not matched to a gene; V was cut back by 0 bases and J by 6 bases. The CDR3 DNA follows: TGTGCCTGGAGTGTACATCAGGGGGCGCGAGGTCAGCCCCAGCATTTT. It is translated as CAWSVHQGARGQPQHF.

The gene calls are TRBV2 and TRBJ2-6, with D maybe TRBD1 (6 bases). Germline CDR1 is SNHLY and CDR2 is FYNNEI. This CDR3 has 15 residues. Trimming stripped 6 bases from V and 0 bases from J, with 9 bases between. CDR3 in amino acids: CASRRGSSGANVLTF. CDR3 bases: TGTGCCAGCAGGAGGGGGTCCTCTGGGGCCAACGTCCTGACTTTC.

The CDR3 sequence is CASSFSRTYEQYF. CDR3 nucleotides: TGTGCCAGCAGTTTCAGCAGGACCTACGAGCAGTACTTC. The V and J genes are TRBV28 and TRBJ2-7; D gene unclear. Germline V gives CDR1 MDHEN, CDR2 SYDVKM. V lost 3 bases, J lost 2 bases, and 8 bases lay in between. This CDR3 region has 13 residues.

This chain connects TRBV19 to TRBJ2-7; 8 bases fit TRBD1. From germline, CDR1 is LNHDA and CDR2 SQIVND (reference sequence). V lost 6 bases to trimming and J lost 7 bases; unmatched junction nucleotides: 11. The CDR3 is made up of 14 amino acids. This chain's CDR3 is CASSTTGVSGEQYF. In DNA, the CDR3 is TGTGCCAGTAGCACGACAGGGGTATCGGGTGAGCAGTACTTC.

The chain is built from TRBV14 and TRBJ2-1; no clear D. The CDR3 contains 12 residues. Trimming pared 4 bases from V and 8 bases from J, leaving 9 bases between. The germline CDR1 and CDR2 sequences are SGHDN and FVKESK. The CDR3 reads CASSLVGDEQFF. The CDR3 DNA is TGTGCCAGCAGCCTAGTAGGAGATGAGCAGTTCTTC.

V gene TRBV28 combines with J gene TRBJ1-5; D remains ambiguous. Trimming stripped 2 bases from V and 1 base from J, with 6 bases between. In germline, CDR1 is MDHEN, CDR2 SYDVKM. This CDR3 has 14 amino acids. CDR3 region: CASSLDTSNQPQHF. The CDR3 region has the DNA TGTGCCAGCAGTTTAGACACAAGCAATCAGCCCCAGCATTTT.

The chain uses TRBV7-9 and TRBJ2-7; 11 nucleotides match TRBD2. CDR3 length equals 13 residues. CDR1 and CDR2 (germline): SEHNR, FQNEAQ (reference sequence). J gave up 9 bases and V 5 bases, and 6 bases lay outside the gene matches. The CDR3 DNA sequence: TGTGCCAGCAGCCCCGGGACTAGCGGAGGGCAGTACTTC. This sequence encodes CASSPGTSGGQYF.

The V call is TRBV19, the J call TRBJ1-1; TRBD1 is a possible D gene (5 bases). From germline, CDR1 is LNHDA and CDR2 SQIVND (reference sequence). The CDR3 length is 11 residues. V gave up 11 bases and J gave up 3 bases, with 10 bases separating them. The CDR3 DNA is TGTGCCGGACGGGGGGACACTGAAGCTTTCTTT. Translating it yields CAGRGDTEAFF.

The rearrangement uses TRBV19 and TRBJ2-7, with D tentatively TRBD1 (5 bases). The V gene lost 3 bases and the J gene lost 4 bases, with 10 bases spanning the gap. Germline values: CDR1 LNHDA, CDR2 SQIVND (reference sequence). The CDR3 extends over 13 amino acids. CDR3 in amino acids: CASSMKQAYEQYF. In nucleotides, the CDR3 is TGTGCCAGTAGTATGAAACAGGCTTACGAGCAGTACTTC. Together with reference TRBV19 and TRBJ2-7, the CDR3 gives the full variable domain: DGGITQSPKYLFRKEGQNVTLSCEQNLNHDAMYWYRQDPGQGLRLIYYSQIVNDFQKGDIAEGYSVSREKKESFPLTVTSAQKNPTAFYLCASSMKQAYEQYFGPGTRLTVT.

This chain links TRBV11-3 with TRBJ1-1; D remains ambiguous. CDR1 is SGHNT and CDR2 is YENEEA in the germline V gene. V lost 1 base and J 1 base, leaving 7 bases between the germline ends. The CDR3 totals 14 residues. The CDR3 nucleotides are TGTGCCAGCAGCTTAGGACAACCGAACACTGAAGCTTTCTTT. Amino acids: CASSLGQPNTEAFF.

This rearrangement joins TRBV2 to TRBJ2-3; 9 bases match TRBD1. The CDR3 consists of 15 residues. The germline gives CDR1 SNHLY, CDR2 FYNNEI. V gave up 6 bases and J gave up 3 bases; unmatched junction bases: 7. The CDR3 nucleotides are TGTGCCAGCAGGTCCGGGACAGGGTTTACAGATACGCAGTATTTT. It is translated as CASRSGTGFTDTQYF.

This clone appeared a single time. The CDR3 nucleotides are TGTGCCAGCAGCCATAGGGGGAAGGGCACTGAAGCTTTCTTT. It specifies CASSHRGKGTEAFF. The chain has TRBV14 and TRBJ1-1; TRBD1 is a possible D gene (6 bases). The germline V gene has CDR1 SGHDN and CDR2 FVKESK. This CDR3 has 14 residues. Trimming shortened V by 3 bases and J by 4 bases, and 12 bases separated the two germline ends.

This clone was counted a few times. J is TRBJ2-3 and V is TRBV9; 9 bases are shared with TRBD2. This CDR3 contains 14 residues. V trimming: 6 bases; J trimming: 4 bases; junction bases outside the gene matches: 6. Germline-derived CDR1 and CDR2 are SGDLS and YYNGEE. In nucleotides, the CDR3 is TGTGCCAGCAATCCTAGCGGGATGGCAGATACGCAGTATTTT. It codes for CASNPSGMADTQYF.

This clone came up a few times. V is TRBV5-6 and J is TRBJ1-1; 9 nucleotides match TRBD1. Germline V gives CDR1 SGHDT, CDR2 YYEEEE. The V and J ends lost 6 bases and 1 base, in that order; junction bases with no gene match: 7. There are 15 residues in the CDR3. CDR3 sequence (DNA): TGTGCCAGCATCGGGACAGGGATGCCGAACACTGAAGCTTTCTTT. Amino acids: CASIGTGMPNTEAFF.

The rearrangement uses TRBV28 and TRBJ2-7; the D gene is possibly TRBD2 (6 bases). Germline V gene lookup returns CDR1 MDHEN and CDR2 SYDVKM. Trimming took 5 bases from V and 2 from J, leaving 13 bases between them. The CDR3 loop spans 14 amino acids. DNA of the CDR3: TGTGCCAGCAGTCATCCCCAGCGGGCCTACGAGCAGTACTTC. This sequence encodes CASSHPQRAYEQYF.

The chain is built from TRBV2 and TRBJ2-3, with D possibly matching TRBD1 (5 bases). Trimming shortened V by 11 bases and J by 2 bases, and 17 bases separated the two germline ends. The CDR3 sequence is 14 residues long. Looked up from germline, CDR1 is SNHLY and CDR2 is FYNNEI. The DNA of the CDR3 is TGTGCCTTATCAGGGAAGTTAGTCACAGATACGCAGTATTTT. This translates into CALSGKLVTDTQYF.

The DNA for the CDR3 is TGTGCCAGTAGTAGCCGGACTAGCGGGAAGAGCTCCTACGAGCAGTACTTC. Residues: CASSSRTSGKSSYEQYF. J is TRBJ2-7 and V is TRBV19; TRBD2 aligns across 12 bases. CDR1 is LNHDA and CDR2 is SQIVND in the germline V gene (reference sequence). V lost 4 bases and J lost 0; bases outside the gene matches: 7. CDR3 length equals 17 residues.

The rearrangement joins TRBV7-9 to TRBJ2-1, with 8 bases identical to TRBD1. Germline lookup yields CDR1 SEHNR and CDR2 FQNEAQ (reference sequence). The CDR3 spans 16 residues. The J segment lost 4 bases and the V segment lost 5 bases, leaving 10 bases of the junction unmatched. The CDR3 is CASSLGTGAYYNEQFF. CDR3 sequence (DNA): TGTGCCAGCAGCCTAGGGACAGGCGCTTATTACAATGAGCAGTTCTTC.

This rearrangement joins TRBV30 to TRBJ1-3; D is possibly TRBD1 (6 bases). V was pared by 0 bases and J by 6 bases, with 9 bases between. Germline CDR1 GTSNPN, CDR2 SVGIG (reference sequence). The length of the CDR3 is 13 residues. In DNA, the CDR3 is TGTGCCTGGAGTGTACGGGGGGCAAACACCATATATTTT. This sequence encodes CAWSVRGANTIYF.

This clone was picked up a small number of times. The V gene is TRBV5-8, the J gene TRBJ2-1; D may be TRBD2 (5 bases). The germline CDR1 and CDR2 sequences are SGHTS and YDEGEE. This CDR3 contains 14 residues. The V and J ends lost 0 bases and 8 bases respectively, with 12 bases between them. The CDR3 protein is CASSLGPSRDEQFF. CDR3 sequence (DNA): TGTGCCAGCAGCTTGGGCCCTAGCCGGGATGAGCAGTTCTTC.

The chain combines TRBV27 with TRBJ2-5; TRBD2 aligns across 13 bases. CDR1 is MNHEY, CDR2 SMNVEV, per germline (reference sequence). The trim removed 0 bases at V and 14 bases at J, leaving 12 bases unmatched. The CDR3 is 16 residues long. CDR3 protein: CASSLSGTSGIRSEYF. CDR3 nucleotides: TGTGCCAGCAGTTTATCCGGGACTAGCGGGATTCGGTCGGAATACTTC.

This chain connects TRBV30 to TRBJ2-7; perhaps TRBD1 as D (5 bases). V gave up 4 bases and J gave up 4 bases, with 17 bases separating them. There are 14 residues in the CDR3. CDR1 and CDR2 (germline): GTSNPN, SVGIG (reference sequence). The CDR3 DNA reads TGTGCCTGGACAAAAGGACACGGCACGTACGAGCAGTACTTC. This encodes CAWTKGHGTYEQYF.

The chain recombines TRBV11-2 with TRBJ1-4, with D perhaps TRBD1 (5 bases). From germline, CDR1 is SGHAT and CDR2 FQNNGV. The CDR3 has 16 residues. V gave up 4 bases and J gave up 1 base, with 13 bases separating them. The CDR3 DNA reads as TGTGCCAGCAGCTCCGCCATGGGGGGAACTAATGAAAAACTGTTTTTT. It encodes CASSSAMGGTNEKLFF. Using reference TRBV11-2 and TRBJ1-4 for the parts outside the CDR3, the full variable domain is EAGVAQSPRYKIIEKRQSVAFWCNPISGHATLYWYQQILGQGPKLLIQFQNNGVVDDSQLPKDRFSAERLKGVDSTLKIQPAKLEDSAVYLCASSSAMGGTNEKLFFGSGTQLSVL.